This T cell receptor (beta chain) was recorded in a study of blood T cell repertoires in COVID-19. In the study's own analysis: Reference gene primer amplification yielded estimated nucleated cell counts. TCRdb keeps only in-frame clones here, not all; method: immunoSEQ multiplex PCR. The DNA gave D and trimming, while V, J and clone size come from that table. The sample shows about 430,000 clones, 80% to 90% of them seen only once. This clone was seen just once. Participants were aged roughly 18 to 89 years, lived in under 30 US areas, and enrolled virtually. Participants had their cohort set by participant-reported clinical history. Two consecutive negative NP/OP PCR tests, clearance, or resolved symptoms defined Cohort 3 recovery. Trimming cost V 6 bases and J 2 bases; bases outside gene matches: 6. The germline CDR1 and CDR2 sequences are MGHRA and YSYEKL. The CDR3 runs to 15 residues.

The V gene is TRBV4-1, the J gene TRBJ2-2, with 7 nucleotides matching TRBD2. The sequence was obtained from a man aged 25-45 years who had recovered from COVID-19. Sequencing was done on a sample of PBMCs or T cells enriched from blood (not recorded which). The CDR3 loop reads CASSHRDYNTGELFF. The CDR3 DNA reads TGCGCCAGCAGTCACCGGGACTACAACACCGGGGAGCTGTTTTTT.